This T cell receptor beta chain was captured by sequencing in a study of blood T cell repertoires in COVID-19. Study summary: Whether acute or convalescent, the COVID-19 samples came from the United States, Italy and Spain. Sources were T cells, B-cell-depleted T cells, or PBMCs; the material itself was cDNA or gDNA.

The authors' processing: Amplification of reference gene primers was used by the study to estimate nucleated cell counts. Sequencing used immunoSEQ multiplex PCR; TCRdb keeps in-frame clones, though not all of them. V, J and clone size are taken as reported in that table, and D and trimming were inferred from the DNA itself. The data show over 100,000 clones, about 87% seen once. Germline V CDR1 and CDR2: DFQATT, SNEGSKA (reference sequence). Trimming removed 3 bases from V and 0 bases from J, with 14 bases in between. The CDR3 length is 15 residues. Sequencing was carried out using peripheral blood. The receptor comes from a middle-aged man with acute or convalescent COVID-19. The chain carries TRBV20-1 and TRBJ2-5, with D unclear. In DNA form, the CDR3 reads TGCAGTGCTAGTTCGGAGCGTCTCAACCAAGAGACCCAGTACTTC. Translated, it gives CSASSERLNQETQYF.